A selection of T cell receptor beta chains follows, all from one sample in a study of OX40 agonist ivuxolimab in advanced cancers. Profiled with immunoSEQ multiplex PCR; TCRdb holds only in-frame clones, not every one. The sample yields 5,500 to 7,000 clones, under 85% seen once. This material consisted of CD4+ or CD8+ T cells sorted from blood, taken in a trial of the OX40 agonist ivuxolimab. The receptors originated from an adult with an advanced solid tumor such as melanoma, head and neck, liver or kidney cancer. The CDR3 runs from the conserved cysteine through the conserved F or W. D genes are given only for firm matches. Size is stated for part of the rows, as once, few or many counts, or as a class when the clone is expanded.

CDR3nt	CDR3aa	abundance	d_gene	v_gene	j_gene
TGTGCCAGCAGTTTACAGATACTCACTGAAGCTTTCTTT	CASSLQILTEAFF	.	.	TRBV28	TRBJ1-1
TGTGCCCGACAAGGAAGACCTGGGTACAATGAGCAGTTCTTC	CARQGRPGYNEQFF	.	.	TRBV27	TRBJ2-1
TGTGCCAGCAGCGTAAGGACAGGGACAGATACGCAGTATTTT	CASSVRTGTDTQYF	.	TRBD1	TRBV9	TRBJ2-3
TGTGCCAGCAGCCCCCGGGGGCCAAAGGTTGGGGCCAACGTCCTGACTTTC	CASSPRGPKVGANVLTF	.	.	TRBV11-2	TRBJ2-6
TGCGCCAGCAGCTTGGCCCCTACCAATCAGCCCCAGCATTTT	CASSLAPTNQPQHF	.	.	TRBV5-1	TRBJ1-5
TGTGCCAGCAGTGAATCTTGGACTCCCTCAACTAATGAAAAACTGTTTTTT	CASSESWTPSTNEKLFF	few	.	TRBV25-1	TRBJ1-4
TGCGCCAGCAGCTTGGCGGGACGGCTAGACTGGGGTGAAAAACTGTTTTTT	CASSLAGRLDWGEKLFF	few	.	TRBV5-1	TRBJ1-4
TGTGCCAGCAGCCCCGGGGGGTACCAAGAGACCCAGTACTTC	CASSPGGYQETQYF	once	TRBD2	TRBV27	TRBJ2-5
TGTGCCAGCAGCTGGGGACTAGCGGGGGGGAACAATGAGCAGTTCTTC	CASSWGLAGGNNEQFF	.	TRBD2	TRBV5-4	TRBJ2-1
TGTGCCAGCAGCCCCGGACTAGCACAAGATACGCAGTATTTT	CASSPGLAQDTQYF	.	TRBD2	TRBV7-8	TRBJ2-3
TGCAGCGGTGACGTGGGCTCCTACAATGAGCAGTTCTTC	CSGDVGSYNEQFF	.	.	TRBV29-1	TRBJ2-1
TGTGCCTGGAGTCCCACGAGCTCCTACGAGCAGTACTTC	CAWSPTSSYEQYF	.	.	TRBV30	TRBJ2-7
TGTGCTAGTGGTTTGCGGCAGCTCTATGGCTACACCTTC	CASGLRQLYGYTF	.	.	TRBV12-5	TRBJ1-2
TGTGCCAGCAGTCCACAGGGTTACGAGCAGTACTTC	CASSPQGYEQYF	.	.	TRBV27	TRBJ2-7
TGTGCCAGCAGTCGGCGGGACGGCGGCTTTAGCTCCTACGAGCAGTACTTC	CASSRRDGGFSSYEQYF	.	.	TRBV11-2	TRBJ2-7
TGTGCCATCAGGTCGGGGCCCGTCTATGGCTACACCTTC	CAIRSGPVYGYTF	few	.	TRBV27	TRBJ1-2
TGCGCCAGCAGCTTGGACCGACTGGAACCCTACAATGAGCAGTTCTTC	CASSLDRLEPYNEQFF	once	.	TRBV5-1	TRBJ2-1
TGTGCCACCAGCAGAGAGGCAGGGCCGAACTACGAGCAGTACTTC	CATSREAGPNYEQYF	.	.	TRBV15	TRBJ2-7
TGTGCCAGCAGCTGGACACTAGCGGGTGGGAATGAGCAGTTCTTC	CASSWTLAGGNEQFF	.	TRBD2	TRBV5-8	TRBJ2-1
TGTGCCAGCAGCTTGGGGCGGGGGGTTAATGAGCAGTTCTTC	CASSLGRGVNEQFF	once	TRBD2	TRBV5-4	TRBJ2-1
TGCGCCAGCAGTGAGACAGAACCCTCCTACGAGCAGTACTTC	CASSETEPSYEQYF	.	.	TRBV10-2	TRBJ2-7
TGTGCCAGCAGTTTTTACGACAGCACTGAAGCTTTCTTT	CASSFYDSTEAFF	.	.	TRBV27	TRBJ1-1
TGCGCCAGCAGTCATCCGAGGGACAGGGAAAACAATGAGCAGTTCTTC	CASSHPRDRENNEQFF	few	TRBD1	TRBV23-1	TRBJ2-1
TGTGCCAGCAGTTGGATCAAAGCGGGAGGTTCCTACGAGCAGTACTTC	CASSWIKAGGSYEQYF	.	TRBD2	TRBV27	TRBJ2-7
TGTGCCAGCATAACAAGGGGCCGAGAGACCCAGTACTTC	CASITRGRETQYF	few	.	TRBV13	TRBJ2-5
TGTGCCAGCAGCTTAGCGGGGGGGGAGACCTATGGCTACACCTTC	CASSLAGGETYGYTF	.	.	TRBV7-9	TRBJ1-2
TGTGCCAGCAGCCCCCAGGACAGGGGGCTCGAAGAGACCCAGTACTTC	CASSPQDRGLEETQYF	.	TRBD1	TRBV14	TRBJ2-5
TGTGCCTGGAGTGGAATGCGGGGGTCAGAGTACACTGAAGCTTTCTTT	CAWSGMRGSEYTEAFF	.	.	TRBV30	TRBJ1-1
TGTGCCAGCAGCCGGACAGGGGAAACCGGGGAGCTGTTTTTT	CASSRTGETGELFF	.	TRBD1	TRBV7-9	TRBJ2-2
TGTGCCAGCCGCCTGGGAATCTACGAGCAGTACTTC	CASRLGIYEQYF	.	.	TRBV7-2	TRBJ2-7
TGTGCCAGCAGCGATGGACTAGCGGCTACCGGGGAGCTGTTTTTT	CASSDGLAATGELFF	.	TRBD2	TRBV7-8	TRBJ2-2
TGCGCCAGCAGCCTCGGGACAGGGTATCAGCCCCAGCATTTT	CASSLGTGYQPQHF	.	TRBD1	TRBV5-1	TRBJ1-5
TGTGCCAGCAGCCCCCGGGACAGTGACCTTTATACCTATTATGGCTACACCTTC	CASSPRDSDLYTYYGYTF	.	TRBD1	TRBV7-9	TRBJ1-2
TGCGCCAGCAGCCAAGTGAAAGGCGGATTCGGCGAGCAGTACTTC	CASSQVKGGFGEQYF	.	.	TRBV4-3	TRBJ2-7
TGTGCCAGCAGTGACCCGGACAGGGTGGGCAATCAGCCCCAGCATTTT	CASSDPDRVGNQPQHF	.	TRBD1	TRBV28	TRBJ1-5
TGTGCCAGCAGCTTTTTGGGCAATCAGCCCCAGCATTTT	CASSFLGNQPQHF	.	.	TRBV7-2	TRBJ1-5
TGTGCCAGCAGCGACGGGACAGGGGGTAATTCACCCCTCCACTTT	CASSDGTGGNSPLHF	.	TRBD1	TRBV2	TRBJ1-6
TGTGCCAGCAGCTGGTCCCAGGATGAAGCTTTCTTT	CASSWSQDEAFF	.	.	TRBV5-8	TRBJ1-1
TGTGCCAGCAACGGATTTAGCAATCAGCCCCAGCATTTT	CASNGFSNQPQHF	.	.	TRBV2	TRBJ1-5
TGTGCCAGCAGCGCCGTACCTGGATTAGGGGAGACCCAGTACTTC	CASSAVPGLGETQYF	once	.	TRBV9	TRBJ2-5
TGTGCCAGCAGTTACTTTGTAGCGGGGGCCCCCGATGAGCAGTTCTTC	CASSYFVAGAPDEQFF	medium-sized	TRBD2	TRBV6-6	TRBJ2-1
TGTGCCAGCAGTTTAAGGGGGCGCGGCCACGAGCAGTACTTC	CASSLRGRGHEQYF	.	TRBD1	TRBV27	TRBJ2-7
TGTGCCAGCAGTGACACAGGGTTGGGGACTGAAGCTTTCTTT	CASSDTGLGTEAFF	.	.	TRBV6-5	TRBJ1-1
TGTGCCAGCAGCAACGAGCGGGGGGGCCAAGAGACCCAGTACTTC	CASSNERGGQETQYF	.	TRBD2	TRBV7-6	TRBJ2-5
TGCGCCAGCAGCCAAGGGACAGGCAATCAGCCCCAGCATTTT	CASSQGTGNQPQHF	.	.	TRBV4-3	TRBJ1-5
TGTGCCAGTAGTATAGATTTCATCACCTACAATGAGCAGTTCTTC	CASSIDFITYNEQFF	once	.	TRBV19	TRBJ2-1
TGTGCCAGCAGCGGTCCGGCATTAGGGGTCCCTGAAGCTTTCTTT	CASSGPALGVPEAFF	once	.	TRBV9	TRBJ1-1
TGTGCCAGTAGTCGACAGAATTCTCTACGAGGGCAGTACTTC	CASSRQNSLRGQYF	.	.	TRBV19	TRBJ2-7
TGTGCCAGCAATGGGGGGGCGGGGTGGTTCACAGATACGCAGTATTTT	CASNGGAGWFTDTQYF	.	.	TRBV25-1	TRBJ2-3
TGTGCCAGCAGCTTATACGGGGGCTCCTACAATGAGCAGTTCTTC	CASSLYGGSYNEQFF	.	.	TRBV13	TRBJ2-1